This T cell receptor beta chain is from a study of response to subunit inactivated influenza vaccine (dated 2018 in TCRdb). Regarding the research as a whole: To follow how T cells responded to a trivalent subunit inactivated influenza vaccine, the researchers relied on deep quantitative profiling of the T cell receptor repertoire.

Results the study describes overall, beyond this receptor: The authors proposed that each seasonal influenza vaccination may bring in only a limited number of new T cells.

Points on this clonotype: It has no known antigen specificity. No base qualities exist here, and no much larger clone lies one base off it.

Libraries were constructed by RT-PCR. Reads for this sample came from an Illumina HiSeq 2500. TCRdb trimmed public reads at Q25 via fastp, called clones via MiXCR and kept in-frame beta chains. All rows with the same CDR3 protein become a single entry with the most common DNA and genes. The sample table holds fewer than 550,000 distinct CDR3 sequences, of which approximately 24% were seen once. Jointly, the top ten make up 1.5% to 2% of the sample. The CDR3, cysteine through phenylalanine, is 18 amino acids long. Just CDR3 DNA is preserved here, 54 bases in frame from base 1. CDR1 is given as MNHNS and CDR2 as SASEGT, both from the germline V gene. V is pruned by 0 bases and J by 3 bases, leaving 10 bases of the junction without a gene match.

The clonotype originates from a man aged 45 to 65 who received an inactivated influenza vaccine. Donor details come from another sample of the same person, matched by shared clones. The specimen was CD4+ T cells sorted from PBMCs, collected more than 4 days after vaccination. The rearranged chain carries TRBV6-1 and TRBJ2-3, with 9 junctional bases fitting TRBD1. The CDR3 reads CASSEAGGQGGLTDTQYF. At the DNA level, the sequence is TGTGCCAGCAGTGAAGCTGGGGGACAGGGTGGGTTGACAGATACGCAGTATTTT.